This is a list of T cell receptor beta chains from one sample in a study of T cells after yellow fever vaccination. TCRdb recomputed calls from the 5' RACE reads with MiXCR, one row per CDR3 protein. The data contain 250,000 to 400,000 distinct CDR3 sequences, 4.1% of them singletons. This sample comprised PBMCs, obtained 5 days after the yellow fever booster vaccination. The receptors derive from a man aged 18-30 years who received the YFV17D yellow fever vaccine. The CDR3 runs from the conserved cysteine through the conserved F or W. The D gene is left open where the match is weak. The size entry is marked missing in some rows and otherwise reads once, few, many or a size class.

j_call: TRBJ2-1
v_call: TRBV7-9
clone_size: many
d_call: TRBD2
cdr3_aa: CASSLQLAGAGSYNEQFF
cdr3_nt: TGTGCCAGCAGCTTACAACTAGCGGGGGCCGGCTCCTACAATGAGCAGTTCTTC

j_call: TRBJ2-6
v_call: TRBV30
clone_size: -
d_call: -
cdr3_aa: CAWNRLEGHLTGANVLTF
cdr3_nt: TGTGCCTGGAATAGATTGGAGGGGCATTTAACGGGGGCCAACGTCCTGACTTTC

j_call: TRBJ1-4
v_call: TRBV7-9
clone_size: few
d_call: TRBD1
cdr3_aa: CASSPRGTGEEKLFF
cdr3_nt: TGTGCCAGCAGCCCGCGCGGGACAGGGGAGGAAAAACTGTTTTTT

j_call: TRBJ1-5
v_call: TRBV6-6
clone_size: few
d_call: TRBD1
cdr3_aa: CASSYSIFRDRGSDQPQHF
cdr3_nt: TGTGCCAGCAGTTACTCGATCTTCCGGGACAGGGGGAGCGATCAGCCCCAGCATTTT

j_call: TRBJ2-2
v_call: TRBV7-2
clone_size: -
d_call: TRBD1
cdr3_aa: CASSIRTGSAGELFF
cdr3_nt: TGTGCCAGCAGCATCAGGACAGGGTCCGCCGGGGAGCTTTTTTTT

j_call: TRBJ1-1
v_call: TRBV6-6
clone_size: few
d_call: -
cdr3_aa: CASSYGGRENTEAFF
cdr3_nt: TGTGCCAGCAGTTACGGTGGCAGGGAGAACACTGAAGCTTTCTTT

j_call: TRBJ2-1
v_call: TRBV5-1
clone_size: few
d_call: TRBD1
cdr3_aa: CASSVNRGSYNEQFF
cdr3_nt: TGCGCCAGCAGCGTGAACAGGGGCTCCTACAATGAGCAGTTCTTC

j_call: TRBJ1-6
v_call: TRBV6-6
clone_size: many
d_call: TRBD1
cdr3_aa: CASSTGTGQSSRSPLHF
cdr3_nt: TGTGCCAGCAGTACAGGGACAGGGCAAAGTAGTCGTTCACCCCTCCACTTT

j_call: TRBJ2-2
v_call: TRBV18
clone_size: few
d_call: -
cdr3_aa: CASSPQIGSFAGELFF
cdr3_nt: TGTGCCAGCTCACCACAAATCGGATCTTTCGCCGGGGAGCTGTTTTTT

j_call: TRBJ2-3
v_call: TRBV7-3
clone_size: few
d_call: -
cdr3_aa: CASSSLGRDTQYF
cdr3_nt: TGTGCCAGCAGCTCCCTGGGAAGGGATACGCAGTATTTT

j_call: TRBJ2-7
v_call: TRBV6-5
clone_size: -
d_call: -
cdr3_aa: CASSYSRETEQYF
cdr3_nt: TGTGCCAGCAGTTACTCACGGGAAACCGAGCAGTACTTC

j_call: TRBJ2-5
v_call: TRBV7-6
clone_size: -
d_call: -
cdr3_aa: CASSWERETQYF
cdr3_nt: TGTGCCAGCAGCTGGGAGAGGGAGACCCAGTACTTC

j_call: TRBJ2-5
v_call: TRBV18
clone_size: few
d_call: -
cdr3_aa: CASSPVPGEETQYF
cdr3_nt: TGTGCCAGCTCACCTGTTCCAGGGGAAGAGACCCAGTACTTC

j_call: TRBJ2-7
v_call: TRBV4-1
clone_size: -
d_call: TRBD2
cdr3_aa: CASSQWEGMPAYEQYF
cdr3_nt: TGCGCCAGCAGCCAATGGGAGGGGATGCCGGCGTACGAGCAGTACTTC

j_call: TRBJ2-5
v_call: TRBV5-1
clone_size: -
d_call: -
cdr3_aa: CASSLGQVQETQYF
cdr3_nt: TGCGCCAGCAGCTTGGGTCAGGTACAAGAGACCCAGTACTTC

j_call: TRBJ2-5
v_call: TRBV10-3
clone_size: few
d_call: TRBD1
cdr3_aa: CAISWDRGMETQYF
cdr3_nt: TGTGCCATCAGTTGGGACAGGGGGATGGAGACCCAGTACTTC

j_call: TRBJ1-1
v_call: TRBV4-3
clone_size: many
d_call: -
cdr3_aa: CASRERGPRTEAFF
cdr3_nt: TGCGCCAGCAGGGAGCGGGGGCCGCGCACTGAAGCTTTCTTT

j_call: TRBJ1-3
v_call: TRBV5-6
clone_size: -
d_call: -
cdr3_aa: CASSPGDGITIYF
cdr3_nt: TGTGCCAGCAGCCCGGGGGATGGGATCACCATATATTTT

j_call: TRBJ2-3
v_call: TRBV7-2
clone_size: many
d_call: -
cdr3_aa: CASSQAYLSTDTQYF
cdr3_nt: TGTGCCAGCAGCCAGGCCTATTTGTCCACAGATACGCAGTATTTT

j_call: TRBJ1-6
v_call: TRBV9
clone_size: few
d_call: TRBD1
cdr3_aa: CASSSPPWDRGNSPLHF
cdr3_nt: TGTGCCAGCAGCTCTCCCCCGTGGGACAGGGGGAATTCACCCCTCCACTTT

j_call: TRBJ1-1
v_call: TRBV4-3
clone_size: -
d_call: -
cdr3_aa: CASSQGQGAEAFF
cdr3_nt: TGCGCCAGCAGCCAGGGGCAGGGAGCTGAAGCTTTCTTT

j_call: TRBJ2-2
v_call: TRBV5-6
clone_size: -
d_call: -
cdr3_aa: CASILGRNTGELFF
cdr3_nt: TGTGCCAGCATTCTCGGACGGAACACCGGGGAGCTGTTTTTT

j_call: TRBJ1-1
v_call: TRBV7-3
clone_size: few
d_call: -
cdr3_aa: CASSLKQGMNTEAFF
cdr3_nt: TGTGCCAGCAGCTTAAAGCAGGGCATGAACACTGAAGCTTTCTTT

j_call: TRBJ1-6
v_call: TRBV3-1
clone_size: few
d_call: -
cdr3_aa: CASSQGRKYNSPLHF
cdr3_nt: TGTGCCAGCAGCCAAGGCAGGAAGTATAATTCACCCCTCCACTTT

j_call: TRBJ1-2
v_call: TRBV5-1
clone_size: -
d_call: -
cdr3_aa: CASSLDIFYGYTF
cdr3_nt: TGCGCCAGCAGCCTAGACATCTTCTATGGCTACACCTTC

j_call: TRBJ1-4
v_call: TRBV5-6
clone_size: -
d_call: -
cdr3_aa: CASSLWAATNEKLFF
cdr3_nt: TGTGCCAGCAGCTTGTGGGCAGCAACTAATGAAAAACTGTTTTTT

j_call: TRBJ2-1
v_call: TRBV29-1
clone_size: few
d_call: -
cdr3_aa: CSVRVQGGYNEQFF
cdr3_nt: TGCAGCGTCCGAGTCCAGGGGGGATACAATGAGCAGTTCTTC

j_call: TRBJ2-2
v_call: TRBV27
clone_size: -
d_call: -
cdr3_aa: CASIHGAGELFF
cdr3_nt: TGTGCCAGCATACATGGGGCCGGGGAGCTGTTTTTT

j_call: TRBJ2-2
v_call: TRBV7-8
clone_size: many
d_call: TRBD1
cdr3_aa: CASSPGQGAPGELFF
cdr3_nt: TGTGCCAGCAGCCCAGGACAGGGGGCCCCCGGGGAGCTGTTTTTT

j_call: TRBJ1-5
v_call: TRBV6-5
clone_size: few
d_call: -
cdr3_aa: CASSYSGNSNQPQHF
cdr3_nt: TGTGCCAGCAGTTACTCCGGCAATAGCAATCAGCCCCAGCATTTT

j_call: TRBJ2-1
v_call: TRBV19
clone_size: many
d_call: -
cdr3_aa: CASGKTGTPNNEQFF
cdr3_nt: TGTGCCAGTGGGAAGACCGGGACACCGAACAATGAGCAGTTCTTC

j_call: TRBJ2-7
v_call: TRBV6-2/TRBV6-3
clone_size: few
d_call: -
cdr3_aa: CASIPGASYEQYF
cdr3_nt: TGTGCCAGCATCCCAGGGGCCTCCTACGAGCAGTACTTC

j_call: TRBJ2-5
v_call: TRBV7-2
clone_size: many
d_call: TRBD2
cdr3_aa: CASSPPPGTSGDQETQYF
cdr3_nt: TGTGCCAGCAGCCCCCCTCCCGGGACTAGCGGGGACCAAGAGACCCAGTACTTC

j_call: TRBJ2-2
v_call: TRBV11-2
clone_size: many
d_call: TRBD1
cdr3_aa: CASSLHSQGENTGELFF
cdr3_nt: TGTGCCAGCAGCTTACATTCCCAGGGGGAGAACACCGGGGAGCTGTTTTTT

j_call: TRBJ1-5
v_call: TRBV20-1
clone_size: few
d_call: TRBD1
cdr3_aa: CSARKRGRAFSPDQPQHF
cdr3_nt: TGCAGTGCCCGGAAAAGGGGGCGAGCTTTTTCTCCCGATCAGCCCCAGCATTTT

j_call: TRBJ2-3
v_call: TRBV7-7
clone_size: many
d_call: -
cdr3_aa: CASSQDSITDTQYF
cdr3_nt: TGTGCCAGCAGCCAGGACAGTATCACAGATACGCAGTATTTT

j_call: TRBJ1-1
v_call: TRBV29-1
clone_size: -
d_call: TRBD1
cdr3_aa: CSVDDRAEAFF
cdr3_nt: TGCAGCGTGGACGACAGGGCTGAAGCTTTCTTT

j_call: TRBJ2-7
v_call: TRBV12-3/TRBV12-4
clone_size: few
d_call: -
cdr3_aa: CASSWGPTYEQYF
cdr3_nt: TGTGCCAGCAGTTGGGGGCCGACCTACGAGCAGTACTTC

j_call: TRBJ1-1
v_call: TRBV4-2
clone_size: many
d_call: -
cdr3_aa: CASSQEFARGPEAFF
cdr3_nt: TGTGCCAGCAGCCAAGAATTTGCCAGGGGCCCTGAAGCTTTCTTT

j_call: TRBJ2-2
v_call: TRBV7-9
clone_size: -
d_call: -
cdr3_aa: CASSLGGITGELFF
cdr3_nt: TGTGCCAGCAGCCTCGGGGGTATCACCGGGGAGCTGTTTTTT

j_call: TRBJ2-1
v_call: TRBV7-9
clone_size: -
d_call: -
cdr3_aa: CASSLTQGIRGHGNEQFF
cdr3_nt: TGTGCCAGCAGCTTGACGCAGGGGATACGGGGTCACGGCAATGAGCAGTTCTTC

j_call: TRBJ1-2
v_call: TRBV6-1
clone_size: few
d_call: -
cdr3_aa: CASSIGPYGYTF
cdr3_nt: TGTGCCAGCAGTATAGGGCCCTATGGCTACACCTTC

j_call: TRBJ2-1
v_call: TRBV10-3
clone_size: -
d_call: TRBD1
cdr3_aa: CAISGRQGSNEQFF
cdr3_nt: TGTGCCATCAGTGGTAGACAGGGTAGCAATGAGCAGTTCTTC

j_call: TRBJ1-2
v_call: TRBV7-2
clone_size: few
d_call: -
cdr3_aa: CASSLAVGSGDGYTF
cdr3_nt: TGTGCCAGCAGCTTAGCCGTGGGGTCAGGGGATGGCTACACCTTC

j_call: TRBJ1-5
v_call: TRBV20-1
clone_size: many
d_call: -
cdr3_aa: CSAREVGKEGQPQHF
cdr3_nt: TGCAGTGCTAGGGAGGTCGGAAAGGAGGGACAGCCCCAGCATTTT

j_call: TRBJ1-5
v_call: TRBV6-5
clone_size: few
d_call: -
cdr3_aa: CASSPGHPHQPQHF
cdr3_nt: TGTGCCAGCAGTCCGGGACATCCTCATCAGCCCCAGCATTTT

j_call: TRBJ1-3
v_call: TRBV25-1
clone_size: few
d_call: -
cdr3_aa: CASNPASGNTIYF
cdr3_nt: TGTGCCAGCAATCCAGCCTCTGGAAACACCATATATTTT

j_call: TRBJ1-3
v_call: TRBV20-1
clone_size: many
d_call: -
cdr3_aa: CSALGSSGNTIYF
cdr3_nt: TGCAGTGCCCTCGGGAGCTCTGGAAACACCATATATTTT

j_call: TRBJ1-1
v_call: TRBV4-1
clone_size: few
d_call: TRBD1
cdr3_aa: CASSQKPGGTEAFF
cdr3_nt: TGCGCCAGCAGCCAAAAGCCAGGGGGCACTGAAGCTTTCTTT

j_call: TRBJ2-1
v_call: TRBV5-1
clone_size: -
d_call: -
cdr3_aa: CASRVGDNNEQFF
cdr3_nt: TGCGCCAGCAGGGTAGGGGACAACAATGAGCAGTTCTTC

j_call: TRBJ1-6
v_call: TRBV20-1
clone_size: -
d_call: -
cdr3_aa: CSARLTNRVGNSSLHF
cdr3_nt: TGCAGTGCTAGATTGACTAACAGGGTTGGTAATTCATCCCTCCACTTT

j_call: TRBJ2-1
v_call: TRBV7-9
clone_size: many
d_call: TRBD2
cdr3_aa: CASSDLAGGHHSSYNEQFF
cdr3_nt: TGTGCCAGCAGCGACCTAGCGGGGGGCCACCACAGCTCCTACAATGAGCAGTTCTTC

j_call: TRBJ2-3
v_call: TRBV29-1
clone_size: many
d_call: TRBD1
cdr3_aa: CSVDLSGQGADTQYF
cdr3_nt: TGCAGCGTTGACCTTAGCGGACAGGGGGCAGATACGCAGTATTTT

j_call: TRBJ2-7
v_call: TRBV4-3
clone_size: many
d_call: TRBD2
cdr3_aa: CASSQDMASGGGKQYF
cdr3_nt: TGCGCCAGCAGCCAAGATATGGCGAGCGGGGGTGGAAAGCAGTACTTC

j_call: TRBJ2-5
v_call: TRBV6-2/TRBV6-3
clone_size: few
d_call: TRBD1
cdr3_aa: CASRPGTGLYQETQYF
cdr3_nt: TGTGCCAGCAGGCCCGGGACAGGTTTGTACCAAGAGACCCAGTACTTC

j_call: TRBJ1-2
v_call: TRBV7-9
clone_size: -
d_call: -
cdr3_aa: CASSSPTQDPREGYTF
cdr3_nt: TGTGCCAGCAGCTCGCCGACCCAAGACCCCAGGGAGGGCTACACCTTC

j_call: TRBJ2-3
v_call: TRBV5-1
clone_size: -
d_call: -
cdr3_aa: CASSFPGGAEDTQYF
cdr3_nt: TGCGCCAGCAGCTTTCCAGGGGGGGCCGAGGATACGCAGTATTTT